This T cell receptor beta chain originates from a study of blood T cell repertoires in COVID-19 (TCRdb year 2020). Concerning the study at large: Samples from collaborators originated in the United States, Italy and Spain and spanned both the acute and convalescent phases of COVID-19. The prospective study material was composed of cDNA or gDNA derived from T cells, B-cell-depleted T cells, or PBMCs. The dataset comprised deeply sampled blood TCRbeta repertoires from subjects exposed to, actively infected with, or recovered from COVID-19. The repertoires were made available in a free public database intended to serve as a resource for research on the immune response to SARS-CoV-2. The samples were drawn from the first 160 participants of the ongoing ImmuneRACE study and from some 1,300 subjects provided by 6 global collaborators. Sample metadata almost always included a de-identified subject ID, COVID-19 status, age in years and sex. Where HLA class I and class II types were available, the types were taken from metadata supplied by the sample provider, not from assay-based typing. Beyond this particular receptor, the publication reports: How much clinical and demographic metadata was included differed by source and by participant, and the metadata was provided uncurated.

The CDR3 has 16 amino acids, counting the end cysteine and phenylalanine. CDR3 DNA only is kept here, 48 bases in frame from base 1. CDR1 and CDR2 are drawn from the germline V gene: SGHRS, YFSETQ. Germline trimming: 6 bases from V, 2 bases from J; junction bases outside gene matches: 12. The immunoSEQ Assay, a bias-controlled multiplex PCR, was used to amplify TCRbeta CDR3 regions from genomic DNA. In the original analysis: The number of nucleated cells in each sample was estimated from the amplification of reference gene primers within the assay. To quantify the absolute abundance of each unique TCRbeta CDR3 rearrangement, sequence reads were collapsed and filtered. For each sample, productive Simpson clonality was calculated by taking the square root of Simpson's diversity index across productive rearrangements. In its TCRdb copy, this immuneACCESS table keeps in-frame sequences only and misses some clones. Where compared with another copy, unresolved V genes explain less than half of these, and the others have no known cause. For V, J and clone size, that table is used; D and trimming come from the DNA. This sample lists tens of thousands of clones; 75% to 90% were detected once. 15% to 20% of the sample is held by the ten biggest clonotypes.

One collaborating source in Seattle enrolled patients during active infection and followed them longitudinally through the course of disease. Each collaborating institution followed its own protocols to collect whole blood in K2EDTA tubes. For TCRbeta analysis, collaborator samples were shipped as frozen whole blood, as isolated PBMCs, or as DNA extracted from either sample type. Worth noting for this clone: Its antigen is currently not known. Nothing much larger sits one base from this clone, and base qualities are not available.

Sequenced sample: peripheral blood. The V and J genes are TRBV5-1 and TRBJ2-3, and 7 junction bases match TRBD1. The receptor's source is a woman aged 60-75 years with COVID-19, enrolled during active disease. CDR3 sequence: CASTLPPGQNTDTQYF. The nucleotide sequence is given as TGCGCCAGCACTCTCCCACCGGGACAGAACACAGATACGCAGTATTTT.